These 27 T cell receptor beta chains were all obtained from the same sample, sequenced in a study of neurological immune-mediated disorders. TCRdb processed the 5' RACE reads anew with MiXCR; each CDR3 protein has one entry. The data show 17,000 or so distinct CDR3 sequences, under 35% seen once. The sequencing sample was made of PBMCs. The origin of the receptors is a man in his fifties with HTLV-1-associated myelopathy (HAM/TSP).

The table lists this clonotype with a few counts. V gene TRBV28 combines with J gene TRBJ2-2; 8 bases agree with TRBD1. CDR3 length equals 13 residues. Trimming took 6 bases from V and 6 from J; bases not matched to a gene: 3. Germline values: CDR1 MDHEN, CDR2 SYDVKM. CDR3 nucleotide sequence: TGTGCCAGCAGCACCAGGGGGCCCGGGGAGCTGTTTTTT. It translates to CASSTRGPGELFF.

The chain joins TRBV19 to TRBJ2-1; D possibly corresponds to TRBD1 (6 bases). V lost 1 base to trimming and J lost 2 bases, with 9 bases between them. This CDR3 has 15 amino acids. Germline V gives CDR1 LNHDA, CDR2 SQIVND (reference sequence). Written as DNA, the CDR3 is TGTGCCAGTAGTATAGGGGGGCGAGCCTACAATGAGCAGTTCTTC. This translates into CASSIGGRAYNEQFF.

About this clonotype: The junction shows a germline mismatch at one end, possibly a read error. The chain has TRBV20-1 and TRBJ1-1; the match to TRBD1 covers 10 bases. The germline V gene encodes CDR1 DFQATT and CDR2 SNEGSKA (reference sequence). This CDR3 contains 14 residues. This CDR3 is CSAIRDRGGTEGFF. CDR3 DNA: TGCAGTGCTATCCGGGACAGGGGAGGCACTGAAGGTTTCTTT.

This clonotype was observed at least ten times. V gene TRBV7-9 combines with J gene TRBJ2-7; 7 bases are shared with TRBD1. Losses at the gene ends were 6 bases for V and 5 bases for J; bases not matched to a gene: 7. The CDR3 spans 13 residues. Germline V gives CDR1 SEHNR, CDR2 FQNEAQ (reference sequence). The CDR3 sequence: CASSPDRVHEQYF. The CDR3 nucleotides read TGTGCCAGCAGTCCTGACAGGGTTCACGAGCAGTACTTC.

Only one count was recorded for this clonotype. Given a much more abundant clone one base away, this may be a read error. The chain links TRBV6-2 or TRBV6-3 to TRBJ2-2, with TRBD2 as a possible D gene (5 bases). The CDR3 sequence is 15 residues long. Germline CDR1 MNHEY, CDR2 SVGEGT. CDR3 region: CTSRIRGNYAGELFF. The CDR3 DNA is TGTACCAGCAGGATAAGAGGGAACTATGCCGGGGAGCTGTTTTTT.

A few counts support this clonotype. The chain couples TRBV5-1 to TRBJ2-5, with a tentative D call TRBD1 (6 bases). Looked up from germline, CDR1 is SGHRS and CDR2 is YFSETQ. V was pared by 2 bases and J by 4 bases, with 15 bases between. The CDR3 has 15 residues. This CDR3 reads CASSLGQPERETQYF. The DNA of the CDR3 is TGCGCCAGCAGCTTAGGACAGCCCGAACGAGAGACCCAGTACTTC.

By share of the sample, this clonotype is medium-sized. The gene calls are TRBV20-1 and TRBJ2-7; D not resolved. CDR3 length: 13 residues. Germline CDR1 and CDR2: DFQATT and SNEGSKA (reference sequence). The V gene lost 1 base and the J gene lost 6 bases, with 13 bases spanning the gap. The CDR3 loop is CSARVPLRSEQYF. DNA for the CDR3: TGCAGTGCTAGAGTCCCTCTCCGCTCCGAGCAGTACTTC.

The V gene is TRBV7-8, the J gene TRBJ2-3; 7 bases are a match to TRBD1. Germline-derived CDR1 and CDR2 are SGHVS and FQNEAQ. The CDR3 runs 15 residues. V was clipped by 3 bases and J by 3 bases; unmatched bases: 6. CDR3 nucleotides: TGTGCCAGCAGCTTGGGCAGGGGGTGGACAGATACGCAGTATTTT. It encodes CASSLGRGWTDTQYF.

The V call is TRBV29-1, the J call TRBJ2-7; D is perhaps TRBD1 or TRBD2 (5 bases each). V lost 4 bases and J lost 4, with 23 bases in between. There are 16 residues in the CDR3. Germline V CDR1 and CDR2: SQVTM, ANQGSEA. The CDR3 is CSVGARGDAGMYEQYF. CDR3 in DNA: TGCAGCGTTGGGGCCAGAGGGGATGCAGGGATGTACGAGCAGTACTTC.

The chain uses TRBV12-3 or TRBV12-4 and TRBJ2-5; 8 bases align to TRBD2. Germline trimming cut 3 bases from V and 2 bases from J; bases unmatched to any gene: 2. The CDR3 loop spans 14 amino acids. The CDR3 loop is CASSFRGGQETQYF. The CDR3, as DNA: TGTGCCAGCAGTTTCCGGGGGGGGCAAGAGACCCAGTACTTC.

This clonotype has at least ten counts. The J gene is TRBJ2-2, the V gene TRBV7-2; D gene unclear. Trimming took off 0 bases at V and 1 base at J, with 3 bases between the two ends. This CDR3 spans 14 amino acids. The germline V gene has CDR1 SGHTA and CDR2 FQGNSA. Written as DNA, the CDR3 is TGTGCCAGCAGCTTAGCCGGGAACACCGGGGAGCTGTTTTTT. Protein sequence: CASSLAGNTGELFF. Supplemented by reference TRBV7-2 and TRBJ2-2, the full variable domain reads GAGVSQSPSNKVTEKGKDVELRCDPISGHTALYWYRQSLGQGLEFLIYFQGNSAPDKSGLPSDRFSAERTGGSVSTLTIQRTQQEDSAVYLCASSLAGNTGELFFGEGSRLTVL.

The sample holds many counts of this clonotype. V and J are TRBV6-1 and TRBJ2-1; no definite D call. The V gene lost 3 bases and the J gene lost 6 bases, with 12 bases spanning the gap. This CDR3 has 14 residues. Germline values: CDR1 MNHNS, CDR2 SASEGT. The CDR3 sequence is CASSDGASGNEQFF. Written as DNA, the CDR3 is TGTGCCAGCAGTGACGGCGCATCCGGCAATGAGCAGTTCTTC.

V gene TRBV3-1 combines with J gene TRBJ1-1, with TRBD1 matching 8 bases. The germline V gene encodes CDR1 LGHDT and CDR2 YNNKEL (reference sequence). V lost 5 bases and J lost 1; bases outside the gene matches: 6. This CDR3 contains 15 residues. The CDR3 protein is CASSSRGQGNTEAFF. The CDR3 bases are TGTGCCAGCAGCTCCCGAGGACAGGGGAACACTGAAGCTTTCTTT.

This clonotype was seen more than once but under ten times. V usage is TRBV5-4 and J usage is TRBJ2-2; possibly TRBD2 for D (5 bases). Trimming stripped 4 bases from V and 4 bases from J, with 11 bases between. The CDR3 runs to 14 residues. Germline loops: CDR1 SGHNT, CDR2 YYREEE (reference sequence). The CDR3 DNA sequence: TGTGCCAGCAGCCCCGGGGATTTCACCGGGGAGCTGTTTTTT. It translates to CASSPGDFTGELFF.

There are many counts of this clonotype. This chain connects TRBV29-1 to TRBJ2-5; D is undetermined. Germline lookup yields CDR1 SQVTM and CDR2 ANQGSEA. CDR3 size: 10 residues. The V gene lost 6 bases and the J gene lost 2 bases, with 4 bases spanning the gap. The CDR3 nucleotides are TGCAGCGTAGCACAAGAGACCCAGTACTTC. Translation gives CSVAQETQYF. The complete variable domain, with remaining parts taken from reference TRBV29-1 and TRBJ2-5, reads SAVISQKPSRDICQRGTSLTIQCQVDSQVTMMFWYRQQPGQSLTLIATANQGSEATYESGFVIDKFPISRPNLTFSTLTVSNMSPEDSSIYLCSVAQETQYFGPGTRLLVL.

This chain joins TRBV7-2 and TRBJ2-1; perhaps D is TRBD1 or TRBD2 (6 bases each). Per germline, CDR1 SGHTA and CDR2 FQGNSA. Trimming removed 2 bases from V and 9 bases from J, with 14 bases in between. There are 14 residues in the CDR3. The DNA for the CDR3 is TGTGCCAGCAGCTTATACGGGGGCTGGGGTGAGCAGTTCTTC. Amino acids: CASSLYGGWGEQFF.

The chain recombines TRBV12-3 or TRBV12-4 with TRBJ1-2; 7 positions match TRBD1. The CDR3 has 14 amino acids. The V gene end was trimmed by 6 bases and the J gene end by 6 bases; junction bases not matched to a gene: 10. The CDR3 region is CASSPMTGWDGYTF. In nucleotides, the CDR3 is TGTGCCAGCAGCCCCATGACAGGGTGGGATGGCTACACCTTC.

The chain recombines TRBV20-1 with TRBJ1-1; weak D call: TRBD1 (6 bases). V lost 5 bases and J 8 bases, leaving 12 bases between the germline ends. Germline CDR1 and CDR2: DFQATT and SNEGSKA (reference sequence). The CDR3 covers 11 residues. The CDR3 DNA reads TGCAGTGCTGCTAGGGGGGAAGAAGCTTTCTTT. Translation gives CSAARGEEAFF.

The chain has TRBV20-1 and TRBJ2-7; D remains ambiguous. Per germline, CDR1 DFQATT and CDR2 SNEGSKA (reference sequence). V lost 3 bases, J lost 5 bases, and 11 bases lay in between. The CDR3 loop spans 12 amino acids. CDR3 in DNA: TGCAGTGCTAGCCCGGGTTGGAACGAGCAGTACTTC. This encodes CSASPGWNEQYF.

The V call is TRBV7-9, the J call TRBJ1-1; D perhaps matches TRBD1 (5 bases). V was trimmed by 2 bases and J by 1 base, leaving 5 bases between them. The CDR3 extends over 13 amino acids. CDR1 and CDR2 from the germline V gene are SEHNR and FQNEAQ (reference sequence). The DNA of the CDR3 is TGTGCCAGCAGCTTACAGGGGAACACTGAAGCTTTCTTT. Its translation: CASSLQGNTEAFF.

CDR3 coding DNA: TGTGCCAGCAGCCCCAGGAGTGTGACTAGCGTTTACAATGAGCAGTTCTTC. It is translated as CASSPRSVTSVYNEQFF. The gene calls are TRBV9 and TRBJ2-1; the match to TRBD2 covers 8 bases. The CDR3 consists of 17 residues. From germline, CDR1 is SGDLS and CDR2 YYNGEE. The trim removed 4 bases at V and 4 bases at J, leaving 13 bases unmatched.

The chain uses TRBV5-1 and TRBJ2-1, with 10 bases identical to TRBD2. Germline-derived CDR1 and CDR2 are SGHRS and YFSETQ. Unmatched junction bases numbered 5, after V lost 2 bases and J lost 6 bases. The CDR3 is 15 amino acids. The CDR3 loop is CASSLVAGGLNEQFF. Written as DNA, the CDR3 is TGCGCCAGCAGCTTAGTAGCGGGAGGCCTCAATGAGCAGTTCTTC.

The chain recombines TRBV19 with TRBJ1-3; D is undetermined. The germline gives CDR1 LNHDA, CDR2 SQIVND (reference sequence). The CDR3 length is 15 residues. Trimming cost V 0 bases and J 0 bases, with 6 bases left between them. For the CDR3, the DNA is TGTGCCAGTAGTATAGACCGAAGCTCTGGAAACACCATATATTTT. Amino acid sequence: CASSIDRSSGNTIYF.

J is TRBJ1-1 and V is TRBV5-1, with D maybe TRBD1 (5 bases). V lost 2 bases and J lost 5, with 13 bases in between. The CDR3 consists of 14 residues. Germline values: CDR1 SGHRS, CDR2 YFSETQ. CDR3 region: CASSLAGWGTEAFF. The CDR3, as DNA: TGCGCCAGCAGCTTAGCAGGCTGGGGGACTGAAGCTTTCTTT.

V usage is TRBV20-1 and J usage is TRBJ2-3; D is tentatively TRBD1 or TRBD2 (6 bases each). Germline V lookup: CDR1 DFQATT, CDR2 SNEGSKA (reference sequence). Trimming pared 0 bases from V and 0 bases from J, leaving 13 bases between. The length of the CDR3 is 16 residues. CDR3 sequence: CSARDRGAASTDTQYF. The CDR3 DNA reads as TGCAGTGCTAGAGATAGGGGGGCTGCAAGCACAGATACGCAGTATTTT.

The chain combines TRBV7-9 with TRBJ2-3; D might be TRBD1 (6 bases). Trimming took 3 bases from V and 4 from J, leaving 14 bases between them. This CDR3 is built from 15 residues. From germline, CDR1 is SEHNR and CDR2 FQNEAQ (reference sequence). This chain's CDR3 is CASSFPGTRADTQYF. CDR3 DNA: TGTGCCAGCAGCTTCCCGGGGACACGGGCAGATACGCAGTATTTT.

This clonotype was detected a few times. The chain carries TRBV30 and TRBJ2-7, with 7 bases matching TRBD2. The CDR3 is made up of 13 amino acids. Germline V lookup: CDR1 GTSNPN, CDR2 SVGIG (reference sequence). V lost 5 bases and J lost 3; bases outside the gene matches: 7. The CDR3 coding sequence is TGTGCCTGGTCCTTGGGACTACTCTACGAGCAGTACTTC. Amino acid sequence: CAWSLGLLYEQYF.